One sample yielded the 8 T cell receptor beta chains listed below, sequenced in a study of cytomegalovirus exposure and HLA in healthy donors. A multiplex PCR was run with 60 Vbeta primers and 13 Jbeta primers. Method: immunoSEQ multiplex PCR; TCRdb's copy keeps in-frame clones and lacks some. This sample has 150,000 to 200,000 clones; about 85% occur once, and the top ten carry about 2%. Sequenced sample: PBMCs. The receptors stem from a man between 18 and 35 years old in good health and CMV-seropositive.

The chain recombines TRBV19 with TRBJ1-5; D gene ambiguous. CDR3 length equals 16 residues. V was clipped by 5 bases and J by 0 bases, with 14 bases between them. In germline, CDR1 is LNHDA, CDR2 SQIVND (reference sequence). The DNA for the CDR3 is TGTGCCAGTAGTTTCTGGGAGCCAGTTAGCAATCAGCCCCAGCATTTT. Translation gives CASSFWEPVSNQPQHF. The full variable domain, completed using reference TRBV19 and TRBJ1-5, is DGGITQSPKYLFRKEGQNVTLSCEQNLNHDAMYWYRQDPGQGLRLIYYSQIVNDFQKGDIAEGYSVSREKKESFPLTVTSAQKNPTAFYLCASSFWEPVSNQPQHFGDGTRLSIL.

The rearrangement links TRBV6-5 to TRBJ1-1; unclear D gene. This CDR3 contains 14 residues. Deletions cut 2 bases from V and 8 bases from J, with 15 bases between. Germline V gives CDR1 MNHEY, CDR2 SVGAGI. This CDR3 is CASSYQGAAREAFF. CDR3 coding DNA: TGTGCCAGCAGTTACCAAGGAGCGGCGCGGGAAGCTTTCTTT.

The chain recombines TRBV7-9 with TRBJ1-4, with TRBD1 identical over 7 bases. The CDR3 is 15 residues long. With 5 bases clipped from V and 6 bases from J, the junction kept 9 bases outside the gene matches. Germline assignment: CDR1 SEHNR and CDR2 FQNEAQ (reference sequence). CDR3 sequence: CASSPRQGRDEKLFF. The CDR3 coding sequence is TGTGCCAGCAGCCCCCGACAGGGAAGGGATGAAAAACTGTTTTTT.

The chain is built from TRBV2 and TRBJ2-1; 8 nucleotides agree with TRBD2. The CDR3 sequence is 15 residues long. CDR1 is SNHLY, CDR2 FYNNEI, per germline. J gave up 4 bases and V 6 bases, and 8 bases lay outside the gene matches. CDR3 amino acids: CASSRSGAPYNEQFF. In DNA, the CDR3 is TGTGCCAGCAGCCGTAGCGGGGCTCCTTACAATGAGCAGTTCTTC.

The CDR3 loop reads CASSIYRGIDYGYTF. In DNA form, the CDR3 reads TGTGCCAGTAGTATTTATCGGGGGATCGACTATGGCTACACCTTC. This chain links TRBV19 with TRBJ1-2; D possibly corresponds to TRBD1 (5 bases). Trimming left V 3 bases short and J 3 bases short, with 14 bases between. The CDR3 length is 15 residues. Germline CDR1 is LNHDA and CDR2 is SQIVND (reference sequence).

In this sample, this clone turned up once. The CDR3 DNA reads TGTGCCAGCAGGCCCGGGACAGGGGGCTACGAGCAGTACTTC. The encoded protein is CASRPGTGGYEQYF. V gene TRBV11-2 combines with J gene TRBJ2-7; TRBD1 agrees at 11 bases. V trimming: 6 bases; J trimming: 3 bases; junction bases outside the gene matches: 4. Germline lookup yields CDR1 SGHAT and CDR2 FQNNGV. The CDR3 spans 14 residues.

V usage is TRBV4-3 and J usage is TRBJ1-5; TRBD1 aligns across 7 bases. Germline assignment: CDR1 LGHNA and CDR2 YSLEER. The trim removed 6 bases at V and 0 bases at J, leaving 5 bases unmatched. The CDR3 extends over 15 amino acids. CDR3 protein: CASSPGTASNQPQHF. The CDR3 coding sequence is TGCGCCAGCAGTCCTGGGACAGCTAGCAATCAGCCCCAGCATTTT.

The gene calls are TRBV7-2 and TRBJ2-2; possibly TRBD2 for D (6 bases). This CDR3 is built from 15 residues. Trimming pared 2 bases from V and 5 bases from J, leaving 12 bases between. Germline V gene sequence: CDR1 SGHTA, CDR2 FQGNSA. The CDR3, as DNA: TGTGCCAGCAGCTTATTAGCGGCGGGGACCGGGGAGCTGTTTTTT. This codes for CASSLLAAGTGELFF.